The rows below give T cell receptor beta chains drawn from one sample of a study of blood T cell repertoires in COVID-19. Data came from immunoSEQ multiplex PCR; TCRdb stores just in-frame clones and leaves some out. The data contain under 200,000 clones, approximately 84% of them singletons. Sample: peripheral blood. The receptor set was obtained from a woman older than 75 with COVID-19, enrolled during active disease. Each CDR3 is given with its conserved first and last residue. The D gene is left open where the match is weak. Clone sizes are given selectively: once, few, many, or a class where the clone is expanded.

>-|TRBV3-1/TRBV3-2|TRBJ2-5|-
TGTGCCAGCAGCCAACCCGGTTGGGCGGCGGGGGAGACCCAGTACTTC
CASSQPGWAAGETQYF
>-|TRBV19|TRBJ1-1|-
TGTGCCAGTAGTATCTCGGGGAACACTGAAGCTTTCTTT
CASSISGNTEAFF
>TRBD1|TRBV28|TRBJ1-3|-
TGTGCCAGCAGCCGACAGGGGGCGCGAGGAAACACCATATATTTT
CASSRQGARGNTIYF
>TRBD2|TRBV19|TRBJ2-7|-
TGTGCCAGTAGTCGACTAGCGGGAGGCCTCTCCTACGAGCAGTACTTC
CASSRLAGGLSYEQYF
>TRBD1|TRBV29-1|TRBJ1-3|few
TGCAGCGTCGGGACAGCTGGAAACACCATATATTTT
CSVGTAGNTIYF
>-|TRBV7-3|TRBJ2-1|-
TGTGCCAGCAGCCCAATCACAAGCTACAATGAGCAGTTCTTC
CASSPITSYNEQFF
>TRBD2|TRBV6-6|TRBJ2-1|-
TGTGCCAGCAGTTACCCGAGCGGGAGGTCCTACAATGAGCAGTTCTTC
CASSYPSGRSYNEQFF
>TRBD1|TRBV4-1|TRBJ1-1|once
TGCGCCAGCAGCCAAGACAGACAGGGGGGATACACTGAAGCTTTCTTT
CASSQDRQGGYTEAFF
>-|TRBV2|TRBJ2-2|-
TGTGCCAGCAGAGGGAGGACGAACACCGGGGAGCTGTTTTTT
CASRGRTNTGELFF
>-|TRBV27|TRBJ2-5|-
TGTGCCAGCAGTCCACGACAGGAGCCGCAAGAGACCCAGTACTTC
CASSPRQEPQETQYF
>TRBD1|TRBV6-5|TRBJ1-2|-
TGTGCCAGCAGCCCGACAGGGACTTATGGCTACACCTTC
CASSPTGTYGYTF
>-|TRBV18|TRBJ1-4|-
TGTGCCAGCTCACCGGTCTATAATGAAAAACTGTTTTTT
CASSPVYNEKLFF
>TRBD2|TRBV7-6|TRBJ2-3|-
TGTGCCAGCAGCTTACGGCCTAGCGGGGGACACACAGATACGCAGTATTTT
CASSLRPSGGHTDTQYF
>TRBD1|TRBV6-5|TRBJ1-4|-
TGTGCCAGCAGACAGGGGGCAGGAACTAATGAAAAACTGTTTTTT
CASRQGAGTNEKLFF
>-|TRBV28|TRBJ1-3|-
TGTGCCAGCAGCCTCGACAGGGGAAACACCATATATTTT
CASSLDRGNTIYF
>-|TRBV7-7|TRBJ2-7|-
TGTGCCAGCAGCCTCACACCTAGCTACGAGCAGTACTTC
CASSLTPSYEQYF
>TRBD1|TRBV9|TRBJ2-3|-
TGTGCCAGCAGCGTCATGGGACAGCAAAACACAGATACGCAGTATTTT
CASSVMGQQNTDTQYF
>-|TRBV10-3|TRBJ2-1|-
TGTGCCATCAGTGAGTTATCTAGCTCCTACAATGAGCAGTTCTTC
CAISELSSSYNEQFF
>-|TRBV6-2/TRBV6-3|TRBJ1-1|-
TGTGCCAGCAGTGGAGAATTCACAGGAAATGAAGCTTTCTTT
CASSGEFTGNEAFF
>-|TRBV18|TRBJ1-3|-
TGTGCCAGCTCACCCCGTCTGAACCCCCAGGGTCTGGCTGGAAACACCATATATTTT
CASSPRLNPQGLAGNTIYF
>-|TRBV19|TRBJ2-7|few
TGTGCCAGTAGTAAGGGACAAGTCTACGAGCAGTACTTC
CASSKGQVYEQYF
>TRBD2|TRBV7-2|TRBJ2-5|-
TGTGCCAGCAGCTTGGTAGCGGGGAGTCAAGAGACCCAGTACTTC
CASSLVAGSQETQYF
>TRBD1|TRBV2|TRBJ1-1|-
TGTGCCAGCAGAGGCAGGGGGCTGGGTGAAGCTTTCTTT
CASRGRGLGEAFF
>-|TRBV9|TRBJ1-6|-
TGTGCCAGCAGCGCCGGCGGGGTAAATTCACCCCTCCACTTT
CASSAGGVNSPLHF
>TRBD2|TRBV7-3|TRBJ2-2|-
TGTGCCAGCAGCTTAAGGGGGTCGGGACTATACGCGAACACCGGGGAGCTGTTTTTT
CASSLRGSGLYANTGELFF
>TRBD1|TRBV5-1|TRBJ1-1|-
TGCGCCAGCAGCGCCCAGGGGGTAGGCACTGAAGCTTTCTTT
CASSAQGVGTEAFF
>-|TRBV12-3/TRBV12-4|TRBJ2-1|-
TGTGCCAGCAGCCGGGGTTACAATGAGCAGTTCTTC
CASSRGYNEQFF
>TRBD1|TRBV19|TRBJ1-6|-
TGTGCCAGTAGGGATGGGACAGCCGATAATTCACCCCTCCACTTT
CASRDGTADNSPLHF
>TRBD2|TRBV7-3|TRBJ2-2|-
TGTGCCAGCAGACCTAGCGGGAGGTCTAACACCGGGGAGCTGTTTTTT
CASRPSGRSNTGELFF
>TRBD2|TRBV27|TRBJ2-1|-
TGTGCCAGCAGTGGAACTAGCGGGGCCTCCTACAATGAGCAGTTCTTC
CASSGTSGASYNEQFF
>-|TRBV30|TRBJ1-5|-
TGTGCCTGGAGTGTAATGGGTGCGGATTCCAGCAATCAGCCCCAGCATTTT
CAWSVMGADSSNQPQHF
>TRBD2|TRBV19|TRBJ2-2|-
TGTGCCAGTAGTATGCTAGCGGGAGTGGGCGGGGAGCTGTTTTTT
CASSMLAGVGGELFF
>TRBD1|TRBV18|TRBJ1-1|-
TGTGCCAGCTCACCACGAGGAGGGGGCGGGATGAACACTGAAGCTTTCTTT
CASSPRGGGGMNTEAFF
>-|TRBV11-2|TRBJ2-3|-
TGTGCCAGCAGCTTAGATCTTAAGAGCGAGGGGGGGGGAAATACGCAGTATTTT
CASSLDLKSEGGGNTQYF
>-|TRBV6-5|TRBJ1-2|-
TGTGCCAGCAGTTACTCGAGGGTTACCTATGGCTACACCTTC
CASSYSRVTYGYTF
>TRBD2|TRBV30|TRBJ2-1|-
TGTGCCTGGGGACTAGCGGTGCAGTTCTTC
CAWGLAVQFF
>-|TRBV21-1|TRBJ2-2|once
TGTGCCAGCAGCAAACAGGGGGACACCGGGGAGCTGTTTTTT
CASSKQGDTGELFF
>-|TRBV2|TRBJ2-5|once
TGTGCCAGCAGTGTTGTGACAGCCCAAGAGACCCAGTACTTC
CASSVVTAQETQYF
>TRBD1|TRBV7-2|TRBJ1-5|few
TGTGCCAGCAGTCCGGGACAGGCGTCAATCAAGCCCCAGCATTTT
CASSPGQASIKPQHF